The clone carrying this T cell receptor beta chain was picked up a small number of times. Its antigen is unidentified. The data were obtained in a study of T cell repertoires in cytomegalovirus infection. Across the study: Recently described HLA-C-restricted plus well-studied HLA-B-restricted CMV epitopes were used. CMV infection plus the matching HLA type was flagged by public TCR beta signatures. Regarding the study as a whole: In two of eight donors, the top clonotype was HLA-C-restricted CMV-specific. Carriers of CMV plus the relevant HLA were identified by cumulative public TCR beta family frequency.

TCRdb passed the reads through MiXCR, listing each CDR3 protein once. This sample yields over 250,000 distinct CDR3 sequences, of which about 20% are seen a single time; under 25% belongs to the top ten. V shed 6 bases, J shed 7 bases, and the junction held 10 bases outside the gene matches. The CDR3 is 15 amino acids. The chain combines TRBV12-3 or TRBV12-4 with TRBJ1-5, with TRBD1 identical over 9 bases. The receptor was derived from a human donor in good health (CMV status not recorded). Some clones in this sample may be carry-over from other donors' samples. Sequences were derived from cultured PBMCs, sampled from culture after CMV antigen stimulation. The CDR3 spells CASSWDTGGGQPQHF. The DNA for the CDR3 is TGTGCCAGCAGCTGGGACACAGGGGGCGGGCAGCCCCAGCATTTT.